The rows below give T cell receptor beta chains drawn from one sample of a study of naive and memory T cell subsets. One entry per CDR3 protein results from TCRdb running MiXCR on the UMI-ligation and nested PCR reads. The data show 120,000 to 150,000 distinct CDR3 sequences, over 15% seen once. Specimen: naive CD4+ T cells from blood. All receptors derive from a human donor in good health. The CDR3 runs from the conserved cysteine through the conserved F or W.

v_gene,j_gene,CDR3aa
TRBV7-2,TRBJ2-2,CASSFPLLAGVTGELFF
TRBV6-2/TRBV6-3,TRBJ2-5,CASSSAQGRETQYF
TRBV5-1,TRBJ1-2,CASSADSYGYTF
TRBV29-1,TRBJ2-3,CSVDHQLATGTDTQYF
TRBV3-1,TRBJ2-1,CASSPTTGYYNEQFF
TRBV7-9,TRBJ2-7,CASSSLGEQYF
TRBV25-1,TRBJ1-5,CASSDSYSNQPQHF
TRBV10-3,TRBJ2-7,CALRLGQGNHEQYF
TRBV28,TRBJ1-1,CASSPTGETEAFF
TRBV14,TRBJ2-7,CASSRLGDLREQYF
TRBV2,TRBJ1-2,CASSENSNYGYTF
TRBV12-3/TRBV12-4,TRBJ1-2,CASSLGGQYGYTF
TRBV6-2/TRBV6-3,TRBJ2-2,CASSLTSALGGELFF
TRBV4-3,TRBJ1-3,CASSQDRSLSGNTIYF
TRBV10-3,TRBJ2-3,CAISESLGNTQYF
TRBV2,TRBJ2-1,CASKGRFGTGGYEQFF
TRBV5-4,TRBJ2-7,CASSDGTAPYEQYF
TRBV12-3/TRBV12-4,TRBJ2-3,CASRSTGPVDTQYF
TRBV20-1,TRBJ1-1,CSAGFGAGTEAFF
TRBV3-1,TRBJ2-5,CASSQQGEQETQYF